Below, 20 T cell receptor beta chains from the same sample are listed, as sequenced in a study of T-cell memory formation after mild COVID-19. In TCRdb, the 5' RACE reads were re-called with MiXCR into one record per CDR3 protein. The repertoire includes approximately 150,000 distinct CDR3 sequences, about 6.1% of them detected once, and about 2% sits in the top ten. The specimen was PBMCs or a T cell subset sorted from them (not recorded which). The receptors come from an adult woman who had mild COVID-19 (a few samples of this study predate the infection). Cell type and time point are not known.

This clonotype has a count of ten or more. The genes are TRBV12-3 or TRBV12-4 and TRBJ2-3; D not certain. V dropped 5 bases and J dropped 2 bases, with 20 bases sitting between them. The CDR3 sequence is 17 residues long. CDR3 in amino acids: CASSAQSLLSYTDTQYF. The CDR3 bases are TGTGCCAGCAGTGCACAGTCTCTACTTTCTTACACAGATACGCAGTATTTT.

This clonotype was detected many times. The rearrangement joins TRBV7-2 to TRBJ2-3, with 10 bases lining up with TRBD2. The germline V gene encodes CDR1 SGHTA and CDR2 FQGNSA. The CDR3 is made up of 17 amino acids. V lost 5 bases and J lost 0; bases outside the gene matches: 8. The CDR3 spells CASSRTSGLSSTDTQYF. CDR3 coding DNA: TGTGCCAGCAGCCGGACTAGCGGTCTCTCTAGCACAGATACGCAGTATTTT.

This clonotype was recorded at least ten times. As DNA, the CDR3 is TGTGCCAGCAGAAGTGAAGCGGGAATAAATGAGCAGTTCTTC. It translates to CASRSEAGINEQFF. The V and J genes are TRBV2 and TRBJ2-1; 7 positions agree with TRBD2. Unmatched junction bases numbered 9, after V lost 6 bases and J lost 7 bases. The CDR3 contains 14 residues. CDR1 and CDR2 (germline): SNHLY, FYNNEI. The full variable domain, completed using reference TRBV2 and TRBJ2-1, is EPEVTQTPSHQVTQMGQEVILRCVPISNHLYFYWYRQILGQKVEFLVSFYNNEISEKSEIFDDQFSVERPDGSNFTLKIRSTKLEDSAMYFCASRSEAGINEQFFGPGTRLTVL.

This clonotype has a handful of counts. This chain links TRBV6-5 with TRBJ2-3; D may be TRBD2 (5 bases). V was shortened by 6 bases and J by 4 bases, with 11 bases between the two germline ends. The CDR3 sequence is 13 residues long. Germline CDR1 reads MNHEY; CDR2 reads SVGAGI. As DNA, the CDR3 is TGTGCCAGCAGGCCGACTACACCAGATACGCAGTATTTT. Its protein product is CASRPTTPDTQYF.

This clonotype showed up just a few times. The chain has TRBV5-1 and TRBJ1-6, with a weak D call TRBD1 (5 bases). There are 15 residues in the CDR3. The ends were cut back, 0 bases at V and 8 bases at J, with 12 bases in the middle. Germline V gene lookup returns CDR1 SGHRS and CDR2 YFSETQ. The chain's CDR3 is CASSLAEPGDSPLHF. In DNA, the CDR3 is TGCGCCAGCAGCTTGGCGGAGCCGGGGGATTCACCCCTCCACTTT.

The chain has TRBV6-6 and TRBJ1-5; D is uncertain. CDR1 is MNHNY and CDR2 is SVGAGI in the germline V gene (reference sequence). Trimming left V 5 bases short and J 0 bases short, with 11 bases between. The CDR3 is 15 residues long. CDR3 protein: CASSPGIYSNQPQHF. DNA of the CDR3: TGTGCCAGCAGTCCAGGAATCTATAGCAATCAGCCCCAGCATTTT.

This clonotype has at least ten counts. The chain carries TRBV20-1 and TRBJ1-1, with D tentatively TRBD1 (6 bases). Trimming stripped 0 bases from V and 1 base from J, with 9 bases between. CDR1 is DFQATT, CDR2 SNEGSKA, per germline (reference sequence). This CDR3 spans 14 amino acids. This chain's CDR3 is CSAREWGANTEAFF. The CDR3 DNA is TGCAGTGCTAGAGAGTGGGGGGCGAACACTGAAGCTTTCTTT.

The J gene is TRBJ2-7, the V gene TRBV6-1, with TRBD1 matching 7 bases. V lost 6 bases, J lost 2 bases, and 10 bases stayed unmatched. The CDR3 runs to 15 residues. CDR1 is MNHNS and CDR2 is SASEGT in the germline V gene. Here the CDR3 reads CASSTGTVHPYEQYV. In DNA form, the CDR3 reads TGTGCCAGCAGCACCGGGACAGTACACCCCTACGAGCAGTACGTC.

This clonotype was counted ten times or more. V and J are TRBV20-1 and TRBJ2-5; 9 bases match TRBD2. Germline CDR1 is DFQATT and CDR2 is SNEGSKA (reference sequence). Trimming took 3 bases from V and 2 from J; bases not matched to a gene: 7. The CDR3 covers 15 residues. The chain's CDR3 is CSASRPSGVQETQYF. CDR3 sequence (DNA): TGCAGTGCTAGTAGGCCTAGCGGGGTGCAAGAGACCCAGTACTTC.

This clonotype was observed many times. The chain has TRBV5-6 and TRBJ1-1; D remains ambiguous. The V gene lost 4 bases and the J gene lost 1 base, with 8 bases spanning the gap. CDR1 and CDR2 from the germline V gene are SGHDT and YYEEEE. The CDR3 loop spans 13 amino acids. CDR3 residues: CASSRAKNTEAFF. As DNA, the CDR3 is TGTGCCAGCAGCCGCGCTAAGAACACTGAAGCTTTCTTT.

Ten or more counts support this clonotype. This chain joins TRBV18 and TRBJ2-3, with unresolved D. The V gene lost 1 base and the J gene lost 2 bases, with 13 bases spanning the gap. The CDR3 runs 16 residues. Germline lookup yields CDR1 KGHSH and CDR2 LQKENI. The CDR3 region has the DNA TGTGCCAGCTCACCACGAATAGCATCCGACACAGATACGCAGTATTTT. Protein product: CASSPRIASDTDTQYF.

This clonotype was counted many times. The rearrangement links TRBV6-2 or TRBV6-3 to TRBJ2-1, with D perhaps being TRBD1 or TRBD2 (5 bases each). The CDR3 has 12 residues. V dropped 8 bases and J dropped 9 bases, with 14 bases sitting between them. Germline loops: CDR1 MNHEY, CDR2 SVGEGT. The CDR3 nucleotides read TGTGCCAGCGGCTTGGGGACCGGTGAGCAGTTCTTC. As protein: CASGLGTGEQFF.

This clonotype came up many times. The gene calls are TRBV4-2 and TRBJ1-2, with D uncertain. The germline V and J ends were trimmed by 1 base and 3 bases, with 21 bases remaining between them. The CDR3 spans 18 residues. Germline V gene data show CDR1 as LGHNA and CDR2 as YNFKEQ. The CDR3 bases are TGTGCCAGCAGCCAAGCGAAAAGGACGGGTTGGAGGGACTATGGCTACACCTTC. Its translation is CASSQAKRTGWRDYGYTF.

This clonotype was detected many times. The chain has TRBV5-1 and TRBJ1-5, with D possibly matching TRBD1 (6 bases). In germline, CDR1 is SGHRS, CDR2 YFSETQ. This CDR3 region has 15 residues. V lost 0 bases, J lost 6 bases, and 13 bases lay in between. In nucleotides, the CDR3 is TGCGCCAGCAGCTTGGGGGGGGGCGCGGGTCAGCCCCAGCATTTT. Translation: CASSLGGGAGQPQHF.

This clonotype has a count of ten or more. The genes are TRBV20-1 and TRBJ2-5; 10 nucleotides line up with TRBD2. The germline gives CDR1 DFQATT, CDR2 SNEGSKA (reference sequence). The CDR3 has 15 residues. V shed 3 bases, J shed 0 bases, and the junction held 4 bases outside the gene matches. The CDR3 nucleotides are TGCAGTGCTAGCGGGACTAGCGTGGACCAAGAGACCCAGTACTTC. Translating gives CSASGTSVDQETQYF.

This clonotype was found a few times. The V and J genes are TRBV5-4 and TRBJ1-2; D remains ambiguous. The V end was cut by 0 bases, the J end by 5 bases, with 8 bases between. CDR3 length equals 13 residues. The germline V gene has CDR1 SGHNT and CDR2 YYREEE (reference sequence). In nucleotides, the CDR3 is TGTGCCAGCAGCTTGGCCTCGGGGTATGGCTACACCTTC. Protein: CASSLASGYGYTF. Together with reference TRBV5-4 and TRBJ1-2, the CDR3 gives the full variable domain: ETGVTQSPTHLIKTRGQQVTLRCSSQSGHNTVSWYQQALGQGPQFIFQYYREEENGRGNFPPRFSGLQFPNYSSELNVNALELDDSALYLCASSLASGYGYTFGSGTRLTVV.

This clonotype was observed many times. The J gene is TRBJ1-2, the V gene TRBV20-1; D may be TRBD1 (6 bases). The CDR3 is made up of 13 amino acids. CDR1 and CDR2 (germline): DFQATT, SNEGSKA (reference sequence). The V end was cut by 3 bases, the J end by 7 bases, with 15 bases between. The DNA of the CDR3 is TGCAGTGCTAGTCATCGAACGGGGGCTGGCTACACCTTC. It specifies CSASHRTGAGYTF.

The table lists this clonotype with many counts. CDR3 protein: CASSESMGEAKNIQYF. The CDR3, as DNA: TGTGCCAGCAGTGAGTCCATGGGGGAAGCCAAAAACATTCAGTACTTC. The chain links TRBV25-1 to TRBJ2-4; the D call may be TRBD1 or TRBD2 (5 bases each). The V end lost 3 bases, the J end lost 0 bases, and 12 bases lay between the germline ends. CDR3 length: 16 residues. CDR1 is MGHDK and CDR2 is SYGVNS in the germline V gene. Filled out from reference TRBV25-1 and TRBJ2-4, the complete variable domain reads EADIYQTPRYLVIGTGKKITLECSQTMGHDKMYWYQQDPGMELHLIHYSYGVNSTEKGDLSSESTVSRIRTEHFPLTLESARPSHTSQYLCASSESMGEAKNIQYFGAGTRLSVL.

This clonotype showed up just a few times. The chain uses TRBV6-6 and TRBJ1-5, with 12 bases matching TRBD1. V lost 2 bases and J lost 6; bases outside the gene matches: 8. The CDR3 sequence is 17 residues long. CDR1 and CDR2 from the germline V gene are MNHNY and SVGAGI (reference sequence). The CDR3 sequence: CASSYPGQGARGQPQHF. The CDR3 coding sequence is TGTGCCAGCAGTTACCCGGGACAGGGGGCTAGAGGTCAGCCCCAGCATTTT.

Ten or more counts support this clonotype. V and J are TRBV3-1 and TRBJ2-1; D might be TRBD1 (6 bases). The V gene lost 4 bases and the J gene lost 5 bases, with 24 bases spanning the gap. CDR3 length: 18 residues. Germline values: CDR1 LGHDT, CDR2 YNNKEL (reference sequence). The CDR3 is CASSRSKRGTIINNEQFF. In DNA form, the CDR3 reads TGTGCCAGCAGCCGATCTAAAAGGGGGACAATCATCAACAATGAGCAGTTCTTC.